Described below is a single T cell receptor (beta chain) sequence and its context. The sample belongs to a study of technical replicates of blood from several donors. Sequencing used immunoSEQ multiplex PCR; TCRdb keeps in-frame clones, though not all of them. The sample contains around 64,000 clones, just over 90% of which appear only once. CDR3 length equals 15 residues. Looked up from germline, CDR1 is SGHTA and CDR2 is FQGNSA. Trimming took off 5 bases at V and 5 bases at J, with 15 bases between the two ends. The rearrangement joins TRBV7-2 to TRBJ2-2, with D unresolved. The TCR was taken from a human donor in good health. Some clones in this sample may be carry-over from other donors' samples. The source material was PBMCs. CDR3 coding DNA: TGTGCCAGCAGCCGCACAGTGTCCGGTACCGGGGAGCTGTTTTTT. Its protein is CASSRTVSGTGELFF.